These T cell receptor beta chains were read from a single sample in a study of beta chain features in type 1 diabetes. Generated by immunoSEQ multiplex PCR, the TCRdb table keeps only in-frame clones and is missing some. The sample carries under 300,000 clones, 25% to 35% recorded once. Sequenced sample: central memory CD4+ T cells from blood. Every receptor here comes from a young man in good health. Both conserved end residues are part of each CDR3. The D gene is left open where the match is weak. Rows give clone size only sometimes, using once, few, many, or a class for an expanded clone.

J gene: TRBJ2-4
D gene: NA
V gene: TRBV11-2
clone size: NA
CDR3 length: 14
CDR3 protein: CASSFEGSKNIQYF
CDR3 DNA: TGTGCCAGCAGCTTCGAGGGATCCAAAAACATTCAGTACTTC

J gene: TRBJ2-6
D gene: TRBD1
V gene: TRBV7-2
clone size: NA
CDR3 length: 18
CDR3 protein: CASSLRDRVFSGANVLTF
CDR3 DNA: TGTGCCAGCAGCTTAAGGGACAGAGTCTTCTCTGGGGCCAACGTCCTGACTTTC

J gene: TRBJ2-2
D gene: NA
V gene: TRBV28
clone size: few
CDR3 length: 13
CDR3 protein: CATDRSPTGELFF
CDR3 DNA: TGTGCTACAGACCGATCCCCCACCGGGGAGCTGTTTTTT

J gene: TRBJ2-5
D gene: TRBD2
V gene: TRBV5-1
clone size: few
CDR3 length: 17
CDR3 protein: CASSARGGTSSQETQYF
CDR3 DNA: TGCGCCAGCAGCGCTAGAGGGGGGACTAGCAGCCAAGAGACCCAGTACTTC

J gene: TRBJ2-3
D gene: NA
V gene: TRBV4-2
clone size: NA
CDR3 length: 16
CDR3 protein: CASSQVSGGNTDTQYF
CDR3 DNA: TGTGCCAGCAGCCAAGTTTCTGGCGGAAACACAGATACGCAGTATTTT

J gene: TRBJ2-3
D gene: NA
V gene: TRBV7-2
clone size: few
CDR3 length: 13
CDR3 protein: CASRRSEADTQYF
CDR3 DNA: TGTGCCAGCAGACGATCGGAGGCGGATACGCAGTATTTT

J gene: TRBJ2-5
D gene: NA
V gene: TRBV18
clone size: NA
CDR3 length: 12
CDR3 protein: CASSPSQETQYF
CDR3 DNA: TGTGCCAGCTCACCGAGCCAAGAGACCCAGTACTTC

J gene: TRBJ1-4
D gene: NA
V gene: TRBV18
clone size: few
CDR3 length: 14
CDR3 protein: CASSPQGTNEKLFF
CDR3 DNA: TGTGCCAGCTCACCACAGGGGACTAATGAAAAACTGTTTTTT

J gene: TRBJ2-3
D gene: NA
V gene: TRBV30
clone size: few
CDR3 length: 11
CDR3 protein: CAWSNPDTQYF
CDR3 DNA: TGTGCCTGGTCTAATCCAGATACGCAGTATTTT

J gene: TRBJ2-7
D gene: NA
V gene: TRBV7-6
clone size: NA
CDR3 length: 15
CDR3 protein: CASSRTAHGDHEQYF
CDR3 DNA: TGTGCCAGCAGCCGTACCGCCCACGGGGACCACGAGCAGTACTTC

J gene: TRBJ2-5
D gene: NA
V gene: TRBV15
clone size: NA
CDR3 length: 13
CDR3 protein: CATSRAITETQYF
CDR3 DNA: TGTGCCACCAGCAGAGCGATTACGGAGACCCAGTACTTC

J gene: TRBJ2-1
D gene: TRBD2
V gene: TRBV5-1
clone size: few
CDR3 length: 19
CDR3 protein: CASSRPGLAGPSSYNEQFF
CDR3 DNA: TGCGCCAGCAGCCGACCGGGACTAGCGGGTCCAAGCTCCTACAATGAGCAGTTCTTC

J gene: TRBJ1-1
D gene: NA
V gene: TRBV7-2
clone size: NA
CDR3 length: 14
CDR3 protein: CASRTRHLNTEAFF
CDR3 DNA: TGTGCCAGCAGGACGAGGCACTTGAACACTGAAGCTTTCTTT

J gene: TRBJ1-2
D gene: NA
V gene: TRBV5-5
clone size: NA
CDR3 length: 13
CDR3 protein: CASSLGHDYGYTF
CDR3 DNA: TGTGCCAGCAGCTTGGGACATGACTATGGCTACACCTTC

J gene: TRBJ2-7
D gene: NA
V gene: TRBV29-1
clone size: NA
CDR3 length: 12
CDR3 protein: CSVEEPAYEQYF
CDR3 DNA: TGCAGCGTTGAGGAACCCGCCTACGAGCAGTACTTC

J gene: TRBJ1-1
D gene: NA
V gene: TRBV18
clone size: few
CDR3 length: 13
CDR3 protein: CASSPPTWPEAFF
CDR3 DNA: TGTGCCAGCTCACCACCCACGTGGCCCGAAGCTTTCTTT